Each of the 30 T cell receptor beta chains below was sequenced from the same sample in a study of blood T cell repertoires in COVID-19. Sequencing used immunoSEQ multiplex PCR; TCRdb keeps in-frame clones, though not all of them. The table lists about 70,000 clones, roughly 86% of them singletons. The sample was peripheral blood. Receptors were obtained from a man in his sixties or seventies with active COVID-19.

This clone was seen a few times. The chain is built from TRBV18 and TRBJ1-6, with D perhaps TRBD1 (5 bases). The CDR3 consists of 13 residues. V lost 10 bases to trimming and J lost 5 bases, with 12 bases between them. The V gene's germline CDR1 is KGHSH and CDR2 LQKENI. CDR3 nucleotides: TGTGCCACCGCGGGGGGAGATAATTCACCCCTCCACTTT. Its translation is CATAGGDNSPLHF.

This chain connects TRBV7-3 to TRBJ2-7; 14 nucleotides match TRBD2. CDR3 length: 15 residues. Trimming cost V 5 bases and J 7 bases; bases outside gene matches: 7. Germline assignment: CDR1 SGHTA and CDR2 FQGTGA. The CDR3 DNA sequence: TGTGCCAGCAGCCCATCGACTAGCGGGAGGGGGGAGCAGTACTTC. Encoded protein: CASSPSTSGRGEQYF.

The chain links TRBV10-3 to TRBJ1-1; 9 nucleotides match TRBD1. Germline-derived CDR1 and CDR2 are ENHRY and SYGVKD. The junction had 7 bases not matched to a gene; V was cut back by 7 bases and J by 1 base. This CDR3 comprises 15 residues. The CDR3: CAIMGPDRGNTEAFF. CDR3 in DNA: TGTGCCATCATGGGCCCGGACAGGGGGAACACTGAAGCTTTCTTT.

A few counts support this clone. The rearrangement uses TRBV5-1 and TRBJ2-3, with TRBD2 identical over 8 bases. The germline V gene has CDR1 SGHRS and CDR2 YFSETQ. The CDR3 length is 14 residues. Trimming cost V 4 bases and J 4 bases; bases outside gene matches: 5. This chain's CDR3 is CASSRTSIPDTQYF. As DNA, the CDR3 is TGCGCCAGCAGCCGGACTAGCATCCCAGATACGCAGTATTTT. The whole variable domain, remainder taken from reference TRBV5-1 and TRBJ2-3, is KAGVTQTPRYLIKTRGQQVTLSCSPISGHRSVSWYQQTPGQGLQFLFEYFSETQRNKGNFPGRFSGRQFSNSRSEMNVSTLELGDSALYLCASSRTSIPDTQYFGPGTRLTVL.

The chain uses TRBV6-6 and TRBJ2-3, with 10 bases lining up with TRBD2. The CDR3 extends over 16 amino acids. Germline trimming cut 0 bases from V and 6 bases from J; bases unmatched to any gene: 6. From germline, CDR1 is MNHNY and CDR2 SVGAGI (reference sequence). CDR3 in amino acids: CASSYSSSGSMDTQYF. The CDR3 region has the DNA TGTGCCAGCAGTTACTCTTCTAGCGGGAGTATGGATACGCAGTATTTT.

V is TRBV7-2 and J is TRBJ1-4; 8 bases match TRBD1. V trimming: 3 bases; J trimming: 7 bases; junction bases outside the gene matches: 4. The germline gives CDR1 SGHTA, CDR2 FQGNSA. CDR3 size: 14 residues. CDR3 loop: CASSFQGASEKLFF. The CDR3 DNA is TGTGCCAGCAGCTTCCAGGGGGCCAGTGAAAAACTGTTTTTT. Complete variable domain (other parts from reference TRBV7-2 and TRBJ1-4): GAGVSQSPSNKVTEKGKDVELRCDPISGHTALYWYRQSLGQGLEFLIYFQGNSAPDKSGLPSDRFSAERTGGSVSTLTIQRTQQEDSAVYLCASSFQGASEKLFFGSGTQLSVL.

This chain connects TRBV9 to TRBJ1-2, with 7 bases aligning to TRBD1. V dropped 9 bases and J dropped 8; count of bases not matched to a gene: 16. The germline V gene has CDR1 SGDLS and CDR2 YYNGEE. The CDR3 is made up of 14 amino acids. CDR3 in amino acids: CATLGGTALGGYTF. CDR3 DNA sequence: TGTGCCACCCTAGGGGGGACAGCATTAGGGGGCTACACCTTC.

The V call is TRBV6-5, the J call TRBJ2-5; the match to TRBD1 covers 9 bases. The CDR3 has 13 amino acids. J gave up 3 bases and V 9 bases, and 5 bases lay outside the gene matches. The germline V gene has CDR1 MNHEY and CDR2 SVGAGI. CDR3 coding DNA: TGTGCCAGTGGACAGGGGAGGAAAGAGACCCAGTACTTC. The encoded protein is CASGQGRKETQYF.

The genes are TRBV12-3 or TRBV12-4 and TRBJ1-1; D not certain. This CDR3 is 13 amino acids long. V lost 5 bases and J 5 bases, leaving 12 bases between the germline ends. CDR3 DNA: TGTGCCAGCAGTGGCGGCAAGCGAACTGAAGCTTTCTTT. Amino acids: CASSGGKRTEAFF.

This clone appeared a few times. This chain connects TRBV29-1 to TRBJ2-1; 7 positions match TRBD2. V lost 4 bases to trimming and J lost 11 bases; unmatched junction nucleotides: 11. Germline lookup yields CDR1 SQVTM and CDR2 ANQGSEA. The CDR3 spans 13 residues. DNA for the CDR3: TGCAGCGTTGGGATACGTAGCGGGCGACAGCAGTTCTTC. Amino acid sequence: CSVGIRSGRQQFF.

This clone showed up just a few times. V is TRBV28 and J is TRBJ1-5, with D perhaps TRBD1 (6 bases). The CDR3 totals 12 residues. The V gene lost 10 bases and the J gene lost 5 bases, with 12 bases spanning the gap. Looked up from germline, CDR1 is MDHEN and CDR2 is SYDVKM. The CDR3 DNA is TGTGCCACCAGCGGGGGGCATCAGCCCCAGCATTTT. Its translation: CATSGGHQPQHF.

This sequence joins TRBV28 and TRBJ2-3; the match to TRBD1 covers 9 bases. There are 15 residues in the CDR3. V was pared by 4 bases and J by 8 bases, with 10 bases of the junction left unmatched. Germline V gene sequence: CDR1 MDHEN, CDR2 SYDVKM. For the CDR3, the DNA is TGTGCCAGCAGTTCCCAAGGACAGGGGTCCGGTACGCAGTATTTT. This gives the protein CASSSQGQGSGTQYF.

The chain has TRBV20-1 and TRBJ2-3, with a possible D match to TRBD1 (6 bases). CDR3 length equals 11 residues. V was shortened by 6 bases and J by 3 bases, with 7 bases between the two germline ends. The germline V gene encodes CDR1 DFQATT and CDR2 SNEGSKA (reference sequence). The CDR3 spells CSAGATDTQYF. The CDR3 nucleotides are TGCAGTGCGGGGGCAACAGATACGCAGTATTTT.

This chain joins TRBV6-5 and TRBJ2-7, with 7 bases matching TRBD2. Trimming took 5 bases from V and 0 from J; bases not matched to a gene: 4. The CDR3 runs to 14 residues. From germline, CDR1 is MNHEY and CDR2 SVGAGI. Here the CDR3 reads CASSREELSYEQYF. The CDR3 coding sequence is TGTGCCAGCAGTCGGGAGGAGCTCTCCTACGAGCAGTACTTC.

This chain links TRBV19 with TRBJ2-6; 12 positions match TRBD2. This CDR3 contains 18 residues. J gave up 4 bases and V 6 bases, and 10 bases lay outside the gene matches. CDR1 and CDR2 (germline): LNHDA, SQIVND (reference sequence). CDR3 DNA: TGTGCCAGTAGCCCGACTAGCGGGAGTACGGGAGGGGCCAACGTCCTGACTTTC. The encoded protein is CASSPTSGSTGGANVLTF.

V and J are TRBV19 and TRBJ1-2; 7 bases agree with TRBD1. This CDR3 region has 15 residues. Germline CDR1 LNHDA, CDR2 SQIVND (reference sequence). V shed 5 bases, J shed 0 bases, and the junction held 6 bases outside the gene matches. The CDR3 DNA follows: TGTGCCAGTAGTCCGGGACAGAGAGCTAACTATGGCTACACCTTC. It translates to CASSPGQRANYGYTF.

This chain uses TRBV2 with TRBJ1-4; the match to TRBD1 covers 8 bases. The V gene's germline CDR1 is SNHLY and CDR2 FYNNEI. The ends lost 6 bases at V and 6 bases at J; junction bases unmatched: 6. CDR3 length: 14 residues. CDR3 protein: CASRTGQADEKLFF. CDR3 nucleotide sequence: TGTGCCAGCAGGACGGGACAGGCGGATGAAAAACTGTTTTTT.

The V gene is TRBV9, the J gene TRBJ2-5, with TRBD1 matching 7 bases. The CDR3 has 18 residues. CDR1 SGDLS and CDR2 YYNGEE come from the germline V gene. The V and J ends lost 3 bases and 9 bases, in that order; junction bases with no gene match: 23. DNA of the CDR3: TGTGCCAGCAGCGCTACCGGGACAGAGGGCGGTCGGGGTGGGGCCCAGTACTTC. It specifies CASSATGTEGGRGGAQYF.

The chain joins TRBV11-2 to TRBJ2-7; a weak D match, TRBD2 (6 bases). V lost 5 bases and J 7 bases, leaving 12 bases between the germline ends. This CDR3 has 12 amino acids. The germline V gene encodes CDR1 SGHAT and CDR2 FQNNGV. CDR3 in amino acids: CASSPGAGEQYF. The CDR3 DNA reads as TGTGCCAGCAGCCCCGGGGCGGGGGAGCAGTACTTC. Using reference TRBV11-2 and TRBJ2-7 for the parts outside the CDR3, the full variable domain is EAGVAQSPRYKIIEKRQSVAFWCNPISGHATLYWYQQILGQGPKLLIQFQNNGVVDDSQLPKDRFSAERLKGVDSTLKIQPAKLEDSAVYLCASSPGAGEQYFGPGTRLTVT.

V usage is TRBV4-3 and J usage is TRBJ1-2; D remains unclear. This CDR3 spans 16 amino acids. The germline CDR1 and CDR2 sequences are LGHNA and YSLEER. V lost 1 base and J lost 4, with 16 bases in between. The CDR3 here is CASSQVAAGSTYGYTF. CDR3 in DNA: TGCGCCAGCAGCCAAGTAGCGGCAGGATCGACCTATGGCTACACCTTC.

On this clone: Compared with germline, one end of the junction differs, possibly owing to a read error. The chain uses TRBV7-7 and TRBJ2-3, with 13 bases aligning to TRBD2. The CDR3 extends over 15 amino acids. The V gene's germline CDR1 is SSHAT and CDR2 FNYEAQ (reference sequence). The CDR3 loop reads CASSRGLAGQDTQYF. For the CDR3, the DNA is TGTGCTAGCAGCAGGGGACTAGCGGGGCAAGATACGCAGTATTTT.

The chain uses TRBV19 and TRBJ2-5; TRBD1 agrees at 7 bases. This CDR3 comprises 13 residues. Germline V gene sequence: CDR1 LNHDA, CDR2 SQIVND (reference sequence). The V segment lost 4 bases and the J segment 6 bases; nucleotides outside the gene matches: 5. CDR3 region: CASSTGQRKTQYF. In DNA, the CDR3 is TGTGCCAGTAGTACGGGACAGAGAAAGACCCAGTACTTC.

The J gene is TRBJ2-3, the V gene TRBV28; 12 nucleotides line up with TRBD2. Germline V CDR1 and CDR2: MDHEN, SYDVKM. The CDR3 contains 17 residues. The J segment lost 2 bases and the V segment lost 3 bases, leaving 6 bases of the junction unmatched. This CDR3 is CASSFLAGGGNTDTQYF. CDR3 sequence (DNA): TGTGCCAGCAGTTTCCTAGCGGGAGGGGGAAACACAGATACGCAGTATTTT.

The chain carries TRBV21-1 and TRBJ2-5; the table gives TRBD1 as D, unverified against the DNA. TRBV21-1 is a pseudogene locus. The CDR3 loop spans 10 amino acids. CDR3 sequence (DNA): TGTGCCAGGAGGGGGGAGACCCAGTACTTC. Translation gives CARRGETQYF.

The V call is TRBV28, the J call TRBJ2-7; 9 bases line up with TRBD2. The CDR3 loop spans 14 amino acids. The junction had 4 bases not matched to a gene; V was cut back by 7 bases and J by 0 bases. Germline-derived CDR1 and CDR2 are MDHEN and SYDVKM. DNA for the CDR3: TGTGCCAGCATAGCTAGCGGGACCTCCTACGAGCAGTACTTC. This sequence encodes CASIASGTSYEQYF.

CDR3 sequence (DNA): TGCGCCACCACTAGCGGGAGTCTCGCAGATACGCAGTATTTT. This sequence encodes CATTSGSLADTQYF. The chain carries TRBV5-1 and TRBJ2-3, with 11 bases aligning to TRBD2. The ends lost 9 bases at V and 4 bases at J; junction bases unmatched: 7. The germline V gene has CDR1 SGHRS and CDR2 YFSETQ. The CDR3 has 14 residues. The variable domain in full, completed from reference TRBV5-1 and TRBJ2-3, reads KAGVTQTPRYLIKTRGQQVTLSCSPISGHRSVSWYQQTPGQGLQFLFEYFSETQRNKGNFPGRFSGRQFSNSRSEMNVSTLELGDSALYLCATTSGSLADTQYFGPGTRLTVL.

The chain combines TRBV19 with TRBJ1-5; 12 bases align to TRBD1. CDR1 is LNHDA, CDR2 SQIVND, per germline (reference sequence). The CDR3 extends over 16 amino acids. V shed 6 bases, J shed 8 bases, and the junction held 11 bases outside the gene matches. CDR3 nucleotide sequence: TGTGCCAGTAGCCACCGGGACAGGGGGCCCTTTGAGCCCCAGCATTTT. This gives the protein CASSHRDRGPFEPQHF.

The V call is TRBV7-3, the J call TRBJ2-7; D assignment may be TRBD1 or TRBD2 (10 bases each). The CDR3 is 20 residues long. V was clipped by 5 bases and J by 0 bases, with 29 bases between them. Germline V gene sequence: CDR1 SGHTA, CDR2 FQGTGA. The CDR3 reads CASSARTGGKREGPSYEQYF. Here the CDR3 DNA reads TGTGCCAGCAGCGCCAGGACAGGGGGGAAGCGGGAGGGCCCCTCCTACGAGCAGTACTTC. Based on the CDR3 plus reference TRBV7-3 and TRBJ2-7, the full variable domain is GAGVSQTPSNKVTEKGKYVELRCDPISGHTALYWYRQSLGQGPEFLIYFQGTGAADDSGLPNDRFFAVRPEGSVSTLKIQRTERGDSAVYLCASSARTGGKREGPSYEQYFGPGTRLTVT.

This clone has just one count. The genes are TRBV18 and TRBJ1-1; weak D call: TRBD1 (5 bases). The CDR3 has 14 residues. V gave up 3 bases and J gave up 1 base, with 9 bases separating them. Germline V lookup: CDR1 KGHSH, CDR2 LQKENI. Here the CDR3 DNA reads TGTGCCAGCTCACCCGGCGGGGGGAACACTGAAGCTTTCTTT. Its protein product is CASSPGGGNTEAFF. Supplemented by reference TRBV18 and TRBJ1-1, the full variable domain reads NAGVMQNPRHLVRRRGQEARLRCSPMKGHSHVYWYRQLPEEGLKFMVYLQKENIIDESGMPKERFSAEFPKEGPSILRIQQVVRGDSAAYFCASSPGGGNTEAFFGQGTRLTVV.

The CDR3 loop is CSAGTSGTGTDTQYF. The CDR3 nucleotides are TGCAGCGCTGGGACTAGCGGGACGGGCACAGATACGCAGTATTTT. The chain is built from TRBV29-1 and TRBJ2-3; TRBD2 matches 13 bases. Germline assignment: CDR1 SQVTM and CDR2 ANQGSEA. Germline trimming cut 7 bases from V and 1 base from J; bases unmatched to any gene: 5. The CDR3 totals 15 residues.